Following are 2 T cell receptor beta chains from one sample sequenced in a study of T cell responses to AZD1222 COVID-19 vaccine. Only in-frame clones appear in the TCRdb table, and some are missing; sequencing was by immunoSEQ multiplex PCR. The table includes some 100,000 clones, around 90% detected once. The sample in question was peripheral blood, obtained on day 0 of AZD1222 vaccination. These receptors were taken from an adult in good health.

The chain links TRBV10-1 to TRBJ2-7; a weak D match, TRBD1 (6 bases). V dropped 5 bases and J dropped 4 bases, with 15 bases sitting between them. Germline V gives CDR1 WNHNN, CDR2 SYGVQD (reference sequence). CDR3 length: 14 amino acids. CDR3 coding DNA: TGCGCCAGCAGTCTATCGCAGGGGCGGTACGAGCAGTACTTC. This codes for CASSLSQGRYEQYF.

The V gene is TRBV19, the J gene TRBJ2-6, with D tentatively TRBD2 (6 bases). This CDR3 is built from 17 residues. The germline V gene encodes CDR1 LNHDA and CDR2 SQIVND (reference sequence). Trimming pared 4 bases from V and 0 bases from J, leaving 13 bases between. In nucleotides, the CDR3 is TGTGCCAGTAGTAAGGGACTGACAAACTCTGGGGCCAACGTCCTGACTTTC. This gives the protein CASSKGLTNSGANVLTF.